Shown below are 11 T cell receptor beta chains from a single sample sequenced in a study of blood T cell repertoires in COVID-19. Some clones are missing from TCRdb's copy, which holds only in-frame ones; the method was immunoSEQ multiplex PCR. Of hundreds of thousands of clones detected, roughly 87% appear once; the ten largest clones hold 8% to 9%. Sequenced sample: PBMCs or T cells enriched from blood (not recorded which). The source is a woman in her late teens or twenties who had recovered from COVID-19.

The CDR3 sequence is CASSLVGGITDTQYF. CDR3 in DNA: TGTGCCAGCAGCTTAGTCGGGGGGATCACAGATACGCAGTATTTT. This sequence joins TRBV7-6 and TRBJ2-3; 7 bases line up with TRBD2. Germline CDR1 is SGHVS and CDR2 is FNYEAQ. The CDR3 is 15 residues long. V gave up 1 base and J gave up 2 bases; unmatched junction bases: 3.

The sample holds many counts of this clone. The CDR3 loop reads CASSQDRRRGNEKLFF. The CDR3 nucleotides are TGCGCCAGCAGCCAAGATCGGCGCAGGGGAAACGAAAAACTGTTTTTT. This chain joins TRBV4-1 and TRBJ1-4, with D perhaps TRBD1 (6 bases). The CDR3 is made up of 16 amino acids. Trimming cost V 0 bases and J 8 bases, with 16 bases left between them. Germline V CDR1 and CDR2: MGHRA, YSYEKL.

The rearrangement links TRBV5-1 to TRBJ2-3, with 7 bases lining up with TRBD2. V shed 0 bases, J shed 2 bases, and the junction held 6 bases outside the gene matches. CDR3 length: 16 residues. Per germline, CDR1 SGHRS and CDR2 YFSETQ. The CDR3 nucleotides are TGCGCCAGCAGCTTGGTTCTAGCGGCCCTCACAGATACGCAGTATTTT. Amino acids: CASSLVLAALTDTQYF.

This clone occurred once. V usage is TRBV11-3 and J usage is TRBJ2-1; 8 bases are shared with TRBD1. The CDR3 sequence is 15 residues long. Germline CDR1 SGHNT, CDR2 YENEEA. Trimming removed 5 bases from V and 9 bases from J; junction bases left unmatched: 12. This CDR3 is CASSLVDRDASEQFF. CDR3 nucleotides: TGTGCCAGCAGCCTGGTGGACAGGGATGCAAGTGAGCAGTTCTTC.

This chain's CDR3 is CASSPTSGGGDTQYF. The CDR3 DNA is TGTGCCAGCAGCCCAACCTCCGGGGGTGGAGATACGCAGTATTTT. The chain employs TRBV7-6 and TRBJ2-3; D might be TRBD2 (6 bases). V was shortened by 5 bases and J by 5 bases, with 17 bases between the two germline ends. CDR3 length equals 15 residues. In germline, CDR1 is SGHVS, CDR2 FNYEAQ.

The DNA for the CDR3 is TGCGCCAGCAAAATTGACAAGGACAATGAGCAGTTCTTC. Translating gives CASKIDKDNEQFF. V gene TRBV5-1 combines with J gene TRBJ2-1, with D unclear. This CDR3 has 13 amino acids. Trimming stripped 6 bases from V and 5 bases from J, with 12 bases between. CDR1 and CDR2 from the germline V gene are SGHRS and YFSETQ.

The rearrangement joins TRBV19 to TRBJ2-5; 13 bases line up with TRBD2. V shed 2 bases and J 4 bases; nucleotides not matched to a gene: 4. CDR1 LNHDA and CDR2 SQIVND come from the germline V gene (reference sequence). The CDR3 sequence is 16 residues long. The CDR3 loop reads CASSIRLAGGRETQYF. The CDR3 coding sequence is TGTGCCAGTAGTATAAGACTAGCGGGGGGTAGAGAGACCCAGTACTTC.

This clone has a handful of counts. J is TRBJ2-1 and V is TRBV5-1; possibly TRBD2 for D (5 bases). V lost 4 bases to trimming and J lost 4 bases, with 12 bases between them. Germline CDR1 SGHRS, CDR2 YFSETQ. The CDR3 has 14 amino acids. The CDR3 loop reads CASSPEGLYNEQFF. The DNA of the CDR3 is TGCGCCAGCAGCCCAGAAGGACTTTACAATGAGCAGTTCTTC.

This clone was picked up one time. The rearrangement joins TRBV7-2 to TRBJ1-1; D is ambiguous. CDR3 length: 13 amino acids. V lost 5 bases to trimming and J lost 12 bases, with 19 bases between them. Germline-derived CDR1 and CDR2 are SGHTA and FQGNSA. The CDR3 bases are TGTGCCAGCAGCCCAAAGACCCCTACCGGGACTTTCTTT. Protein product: CASSPKTPTGTFF.

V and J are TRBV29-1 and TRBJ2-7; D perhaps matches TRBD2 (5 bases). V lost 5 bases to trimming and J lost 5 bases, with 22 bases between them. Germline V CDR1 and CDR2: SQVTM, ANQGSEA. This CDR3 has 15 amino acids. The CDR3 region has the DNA TGCAGCGTTAGCCCAGTCGGAGGACCCCTGGACGAGCAGTACTTC. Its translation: CSVSPVGGPLDEQYF.

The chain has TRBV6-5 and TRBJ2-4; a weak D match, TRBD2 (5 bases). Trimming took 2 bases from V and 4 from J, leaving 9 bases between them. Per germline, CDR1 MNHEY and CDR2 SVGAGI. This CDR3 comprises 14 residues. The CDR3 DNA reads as TGTGCCAGCAGTTACGGGAGAGGTAAAAACATTCAGTACTTC. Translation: CASSYGRGKNIQYF.